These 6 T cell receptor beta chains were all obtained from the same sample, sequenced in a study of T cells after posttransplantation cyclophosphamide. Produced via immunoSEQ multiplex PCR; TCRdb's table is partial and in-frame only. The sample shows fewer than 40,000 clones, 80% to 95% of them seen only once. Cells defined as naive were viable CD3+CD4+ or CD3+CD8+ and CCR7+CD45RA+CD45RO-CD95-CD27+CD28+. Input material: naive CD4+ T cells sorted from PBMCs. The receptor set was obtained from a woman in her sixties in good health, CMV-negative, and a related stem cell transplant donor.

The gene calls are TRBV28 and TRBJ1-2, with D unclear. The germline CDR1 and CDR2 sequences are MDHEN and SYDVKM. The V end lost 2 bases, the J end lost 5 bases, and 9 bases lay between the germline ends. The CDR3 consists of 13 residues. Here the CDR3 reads CASSLSRSYGYTF. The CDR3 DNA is TGTGCCAGCAGTTTAAGCAGGTCTTATGGCTACACCTTC.

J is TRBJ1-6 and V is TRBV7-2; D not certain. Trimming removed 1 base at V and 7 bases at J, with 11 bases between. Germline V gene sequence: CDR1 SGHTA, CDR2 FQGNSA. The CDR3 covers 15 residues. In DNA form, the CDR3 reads TGTGCCAGCAGCTTAGTCTCAGATAAAAATTCACCCCTCCACTTT. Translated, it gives CASSLVSDKNSPLHF.

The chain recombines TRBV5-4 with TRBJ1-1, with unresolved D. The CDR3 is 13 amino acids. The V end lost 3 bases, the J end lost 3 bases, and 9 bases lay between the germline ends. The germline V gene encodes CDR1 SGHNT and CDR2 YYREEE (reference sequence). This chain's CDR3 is CASSWARDTEAFF. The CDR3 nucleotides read TGTGCCAGCAGCTGGGCGAGAGACACTGAAGCTTTCTTT. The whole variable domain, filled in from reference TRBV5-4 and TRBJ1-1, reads ETGVTQSPTHLIKTRGQQVTLRCSSQSGHNTVSWYQQALGQGPQFIFQYYREEENGRGNFPPRFSGLQFPNYSSELNVNALELDDSALYLCASSWARDTEAFFGQGTRLTVV.

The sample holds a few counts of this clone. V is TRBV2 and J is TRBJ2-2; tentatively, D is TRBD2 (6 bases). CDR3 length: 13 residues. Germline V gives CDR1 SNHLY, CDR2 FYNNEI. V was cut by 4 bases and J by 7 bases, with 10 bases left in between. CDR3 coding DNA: TGTGCCAGCAGTGTGGAGGGTAACGGGGAGCTGTTTTTT. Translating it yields CASSVEGNGELFF.

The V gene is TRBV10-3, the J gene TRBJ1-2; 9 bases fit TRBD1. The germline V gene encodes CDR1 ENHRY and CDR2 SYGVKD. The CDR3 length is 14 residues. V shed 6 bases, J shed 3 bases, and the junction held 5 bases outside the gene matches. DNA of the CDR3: TGTGCCATCAGCGGGACAGGGAGTGACTATGGCTACACCTTC. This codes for CAISGTGSDYGYTF.

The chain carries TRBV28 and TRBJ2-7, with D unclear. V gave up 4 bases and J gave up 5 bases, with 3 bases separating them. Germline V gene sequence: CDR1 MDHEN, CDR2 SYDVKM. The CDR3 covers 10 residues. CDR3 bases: TGTGCCAGCAGTTCGGACGAGCAGTACTTC. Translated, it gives CASSSDEQYF.